The subject of this entry is one TCR beta chain. Antigen unknown. This sample's treatment: oral pan-JAK inhibitor, 5-10 mg twice daily. CD4+ and CD8+ T cells were sorted from PBMCs. The data stem from a study of CD8+ T cells in alopecia areata. Study-level findings and limits: Sequenced scalp T cells also include alphabeta T cells resident in normal skin. The study found higher clonality in lesional than normal scalp, especially in alopecia totalis/universalis.

Reverse transcription of extracted RNA yielded cDNA, which provided the sequencing template. Repertoires were generated with immunoSEQ multiplex PCR, while TCRdb's copy carries only in-frame clones and drops some. The repertoire consists of around 300,000 clones, with 60% occurring once and the leading ten covering around 0.84%. V lost 1 base and J lost 6, with 7 bases in between. CDR1 LGHNA and CDR2 YSLEER come from the germline V gene. CDR3 length: 13 residues. The chain uses TRBV4-3 and TRBJ1-5; possibly TRBD1 for D (6 bases). The origin of this receptor is a human donor with alopecia areata. The starting material was CD4+ T cells sorted from blood, obtained at week 52, from a patient treated with tofacitinib. CDR3 DNA sequence: TGCGCCAGCAGCCAAGGAGGGGGTCAGCCCCAGCATTTT. Amino acid sequence: CASSQGGGQPQHF.